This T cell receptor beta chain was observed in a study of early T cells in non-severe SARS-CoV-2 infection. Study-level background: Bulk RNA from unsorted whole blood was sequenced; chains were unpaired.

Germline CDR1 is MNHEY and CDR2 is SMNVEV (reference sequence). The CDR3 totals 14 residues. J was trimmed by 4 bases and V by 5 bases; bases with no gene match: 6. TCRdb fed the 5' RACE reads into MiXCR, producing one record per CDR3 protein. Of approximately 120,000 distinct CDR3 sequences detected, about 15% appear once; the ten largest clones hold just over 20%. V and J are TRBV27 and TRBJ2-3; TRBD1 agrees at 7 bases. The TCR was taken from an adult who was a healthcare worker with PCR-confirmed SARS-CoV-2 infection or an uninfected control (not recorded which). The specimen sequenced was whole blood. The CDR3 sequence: CASSHETGADTQYF. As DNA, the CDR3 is TGTGCCAGCAGTCACGAAACAGGGGCAGATACGCAGTATTTT.